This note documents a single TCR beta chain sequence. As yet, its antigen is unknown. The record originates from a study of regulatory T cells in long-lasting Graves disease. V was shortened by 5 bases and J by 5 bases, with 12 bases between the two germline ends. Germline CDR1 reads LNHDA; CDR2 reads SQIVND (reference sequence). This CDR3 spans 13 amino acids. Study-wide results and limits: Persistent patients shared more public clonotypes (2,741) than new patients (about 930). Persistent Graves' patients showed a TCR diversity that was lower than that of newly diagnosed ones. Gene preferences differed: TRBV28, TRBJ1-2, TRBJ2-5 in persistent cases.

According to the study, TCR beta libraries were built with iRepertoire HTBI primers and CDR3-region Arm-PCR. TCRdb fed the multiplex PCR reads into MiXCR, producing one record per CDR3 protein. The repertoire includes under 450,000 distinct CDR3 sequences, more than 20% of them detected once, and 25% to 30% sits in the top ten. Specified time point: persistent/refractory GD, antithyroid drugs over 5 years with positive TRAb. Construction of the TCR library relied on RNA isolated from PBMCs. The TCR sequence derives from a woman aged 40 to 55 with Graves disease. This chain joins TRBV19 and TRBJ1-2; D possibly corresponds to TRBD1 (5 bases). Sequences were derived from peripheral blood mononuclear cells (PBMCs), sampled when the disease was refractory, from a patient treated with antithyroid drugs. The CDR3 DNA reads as TGTGCCAGTAGTCTCCAGGGTTTGTATGGCTACACCTTC. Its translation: CASSLQGLYGYTF.